Listed below are T cell receptor beta chains from one sample, sequenced in a study of CD8+ T cells in alopecia areata. Using immunoSEQ multiplex PCR, the repertoire was profiled, and TCRdb retains in-frame clones only, with some absent. The sample has over 110,000 clones, around 51% seen once. This specimen was CD4+ T cells sorted from blood, taken at week 0. Every receptor here comes from a human donor with alopecia areata. The CDR3 runs from the conserved cysteine through the conserved F or W. D genes are given only for firm matches.

CAISESIGAVSTVLTF | TRBJ2-6 | NA | TRBV10-3
CASSPPGTGLGGYTF | TRBJ1-2 | TRBD1 | TRBV7-2
CAWSRERAGYTF | TRBJ1-2 | NA | TRBV30
CASSEAGEGARSGYTF | TRBJ1-2 | NA | TRBV25-1
CASSPGVRGDTEAFF | TRBJ1-1 | TRBD1 | TRBV7-9
CASSIPRGAKNIQYF | TRBJ2-4 | NA | TRBV19
CSVQRGSSYEQYF | TRBJ2-7 | NA | TRBV29-1
CAWSEGGETQYF | TRBJ2-5 | NA | TRBV30
CSVTRTRGTYEQYF | TRBJ2-7 | NA | TRBV29-1
CASNNPGGGTYEQYF | TRBJ2-7 | TRBD2 | TRBV4-1
CAWTAGAGAYNEQFF | TRBJ2-1 | NA | TRBV30
CASSFRRNTDTQYF | TRBJ2-3 | NA | TRBV7-2
CASSVVQGVGTGELFF | TRBJ2-2 | NA | TRBV9
CASPVSASGTTEAFF | TRBJ1-1 | NA | TRBV30
CSARKVDTQYF | TRBJ2-3 | NA | TRBV20-1
CAISESTGGRGWETQYF | TRBJ2-5 | NA | TRBV10-3
CASGTYGYTF | TRBJ1-2 | NA | TRBV7-2
CSVEVGRSSYEQYF | TRBJ2-7 | NA | TRBV29-1
CASSHRTGATNEKLFF | TRBJ1-4 | TRBD1 | TRBV23-1
CASSQVPLTPSYEQYF | TRBJ2-7 | NA | TRBV4-3
CASSQKFGEQYF | TRBJ2-7 | NA | TRBV5-6
CASSQDLRTGSFYSNQPQHF | TRBJ1-5 | TRBD1 | TRBV4-1
CASTPPRQNTEAFF | TRBJ1-1 | NA | TRBV4-1
CASSRTVDEQYF | TRBJ2-7 | NA | TRBV28
CASSDKLAGPVKAGELFF | TRBJ2-2 | TRBD2 | TRBV6-1
CASSFSTRETQYF | TRBJ2-5 | NA | TRBV7-9
CASSHRIAGGTQETQYF | TRBJ2-5 | TRBD2 | TRBV7-2
CSVGDRVDYGYTF | TRBJ1-2 | TRBD1 | TRBV29-1
CASSLARGASGQETQYF | TRBJ2-5 | TRBD2 | TRBV5-1
CSVAGGAGAYEQYF | TRBJ2-7 | TRBD2 | TRBV29-1
CASSYLGASGMTTDTQYF | TRBJ2-3 | TRBD2 | TRBV9
CASSLSPAGDRKNIQYF | TRBJ2-4 | TRBD2 | TRBV7-2
CASSDGGSTDEQYF | TRBJ2-7 | NA | TRBV2
CASSQGTKNIQYF | TRBJ2-4 | NA | TRBV7-9
CSVASGRSSYNEQFF | TRBJ2-1 | NA | TRBV29-1
CASSPTSGRLKERTDTQYF | TRBJ2-3 | TRBD2 | TRBV23-1
CASIIRSTYEQYF | TRBJ2-7 | NA | TRBV5-1
CSVGVGRTDTQYF | TRBJ2-3 | NA | TRBV29-1
CASSFALTDTQYF | TRBJ2-3 | NA | TRBV7-2
CAISVEGTPYEQYF | TRBJ2-7 | NA | TRBV10-3
CASSPTPDSGEQFF | TRBJ2-1 | NA | TRBV5-1
CASSDDGITEAFF | TRBJ1-1 | NA | TRBV2
CASSPGGRQETQYF | TRBJ2-5 | NA | TRBV7-2
CASSPGGDQPQHF | TRBJ1-5 | NA | TRBV5-4
CASSLAERNTGELFF | TRBJ2-2 | NA | TRBV7-8